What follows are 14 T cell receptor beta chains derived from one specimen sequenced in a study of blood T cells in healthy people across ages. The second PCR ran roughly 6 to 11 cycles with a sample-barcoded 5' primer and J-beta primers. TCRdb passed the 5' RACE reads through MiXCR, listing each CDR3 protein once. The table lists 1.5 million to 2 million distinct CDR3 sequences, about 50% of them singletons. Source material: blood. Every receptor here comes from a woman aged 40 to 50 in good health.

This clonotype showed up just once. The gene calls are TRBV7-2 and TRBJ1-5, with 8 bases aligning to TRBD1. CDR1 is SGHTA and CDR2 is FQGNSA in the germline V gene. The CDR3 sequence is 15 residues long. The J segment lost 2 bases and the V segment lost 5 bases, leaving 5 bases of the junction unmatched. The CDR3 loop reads CASSTETGGNQPQHF. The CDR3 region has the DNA TGTGCCAGCAGCACCGAGACAGGGGGCAATCAGCCCCAGCATTTT.

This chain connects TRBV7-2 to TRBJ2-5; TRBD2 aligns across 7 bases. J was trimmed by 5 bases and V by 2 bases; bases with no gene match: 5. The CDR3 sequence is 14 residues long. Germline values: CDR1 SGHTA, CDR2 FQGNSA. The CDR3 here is CASSLMQGGETQYF. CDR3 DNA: TGTGCCAGCAGCTTAATGCAGGGAGGGGAGACCCAGTACTTC.

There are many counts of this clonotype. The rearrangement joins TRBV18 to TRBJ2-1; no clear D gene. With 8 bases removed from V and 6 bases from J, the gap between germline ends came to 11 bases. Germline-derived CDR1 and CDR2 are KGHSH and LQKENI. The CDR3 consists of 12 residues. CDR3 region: CASSPLGNEQFF. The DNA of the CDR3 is TGTGCCAGCAGTCCCCTGGGCAATGAGCAGTTCTTC. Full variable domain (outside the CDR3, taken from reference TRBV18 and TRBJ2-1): NAGVMQNPRHLVRRRGQEARLRCSPMKGHSHVYWYRQLPEEGLKFMVYLQKENIIDESGMPKERFSAEFPKEGPSILRIQQVVRGDSAAYFCASSPLGNEQFFGPGTRLTVL.

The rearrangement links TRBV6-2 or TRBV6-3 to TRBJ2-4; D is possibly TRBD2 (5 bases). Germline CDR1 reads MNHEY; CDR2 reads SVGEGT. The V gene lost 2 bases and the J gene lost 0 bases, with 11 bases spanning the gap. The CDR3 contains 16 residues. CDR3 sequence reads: CASSYAGLAAKNIQYF. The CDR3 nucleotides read TGTGCCAGCAGTTACGCGGGCCTAGCAGCCAAAAACATTCAGTACTTC.

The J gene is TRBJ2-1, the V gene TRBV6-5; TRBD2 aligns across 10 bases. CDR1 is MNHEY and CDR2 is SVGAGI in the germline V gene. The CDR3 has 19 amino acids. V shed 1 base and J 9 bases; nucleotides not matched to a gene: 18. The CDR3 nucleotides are TGTGCCAGCAGTTACTGGCGGAGTGGGGTACTAGCGGGGAAGGGTGAGCAGTTCTTC. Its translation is CASSYWRSGVLAGKGEQFF.

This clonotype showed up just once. The CDR3 DNA is TGCGCCAGCAGCCAAGATTGGAAAATTCCAGCCTACTATGGCTACACCTTC. Translated: CASSQDWKIPAYYGYTF. The chain carries TRBV4-3 and TRBJ1-2; unclear D gene. The CDR3 contains 17 residues. In germline, CDR1 is LGHNA, CDR2 YSLEER. Between the trimmed V and J ends, which lost 0 bases and 3 bases, there was a span of 17 bases.

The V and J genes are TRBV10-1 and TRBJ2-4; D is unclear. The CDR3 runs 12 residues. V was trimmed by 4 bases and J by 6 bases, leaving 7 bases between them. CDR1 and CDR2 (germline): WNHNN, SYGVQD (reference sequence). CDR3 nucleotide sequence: TGCGCCAGCAGTGTCCAGCCAAACATTCAGTACTTC. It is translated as CASSVQPNIQYF.

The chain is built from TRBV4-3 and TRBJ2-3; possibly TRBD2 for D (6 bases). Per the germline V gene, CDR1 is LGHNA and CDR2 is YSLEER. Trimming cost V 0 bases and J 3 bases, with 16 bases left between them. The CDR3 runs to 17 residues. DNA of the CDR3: TGCGCCAGCAGCCAAGATACGTATGGCGGGGAGACAGATACGCAGTATTTT. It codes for CASSQDTYGGETDTQYF.

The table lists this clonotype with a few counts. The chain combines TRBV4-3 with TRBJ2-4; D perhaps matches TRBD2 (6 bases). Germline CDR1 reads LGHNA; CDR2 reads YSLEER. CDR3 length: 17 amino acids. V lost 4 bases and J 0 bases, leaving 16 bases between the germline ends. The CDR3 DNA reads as TGCGCCAGCAGCCCGGCGACGGGGCGGGAAGCCAAAAACATTCAGTACTTC. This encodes CASSPATGREAKNIQYF.

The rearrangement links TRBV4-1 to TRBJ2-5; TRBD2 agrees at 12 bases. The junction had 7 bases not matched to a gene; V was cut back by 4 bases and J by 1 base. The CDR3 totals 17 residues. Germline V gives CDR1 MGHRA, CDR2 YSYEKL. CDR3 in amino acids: CASSRETSGGSQETQYF. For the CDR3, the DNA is TGCGCCAGCAGCCGAGAAACTAGCGGGGGGTCCCAAGAGACCCAGTACTTC.

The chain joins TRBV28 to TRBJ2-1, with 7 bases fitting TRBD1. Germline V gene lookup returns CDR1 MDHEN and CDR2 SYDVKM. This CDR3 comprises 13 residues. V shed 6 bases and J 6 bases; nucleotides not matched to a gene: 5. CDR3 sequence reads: CASRRQGINEQFF. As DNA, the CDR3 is TGTGCCAGCAGGCGACAGGGTATCAATGAGCAGTTCTTC.

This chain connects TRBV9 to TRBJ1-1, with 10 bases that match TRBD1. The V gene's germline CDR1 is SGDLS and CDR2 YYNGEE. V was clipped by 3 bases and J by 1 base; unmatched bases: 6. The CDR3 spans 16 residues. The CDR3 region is CASSAWGQGQNTEAFF. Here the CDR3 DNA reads TGTGCCAGCAGCGCGTGGGGACAGGGGCAGAACACTGAAGCTTTCTTT.

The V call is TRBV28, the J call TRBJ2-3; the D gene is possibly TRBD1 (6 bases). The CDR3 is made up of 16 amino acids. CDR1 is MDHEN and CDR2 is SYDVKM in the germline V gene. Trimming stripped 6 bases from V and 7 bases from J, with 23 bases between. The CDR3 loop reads CASRKGGRRATHTQYF. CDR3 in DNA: TGTGCCAGCAGAAAAGGGGGTCGGCGGGCAACACATACGCAGTATTTT.

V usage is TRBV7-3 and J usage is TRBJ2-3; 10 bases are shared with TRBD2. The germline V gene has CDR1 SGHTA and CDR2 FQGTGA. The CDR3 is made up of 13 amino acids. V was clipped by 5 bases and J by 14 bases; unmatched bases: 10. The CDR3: CASSPRSGGAAYF. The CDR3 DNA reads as TGTGCCAGCAGCCCCCGGAGCGGGGGGGCGGCGTATTTT.